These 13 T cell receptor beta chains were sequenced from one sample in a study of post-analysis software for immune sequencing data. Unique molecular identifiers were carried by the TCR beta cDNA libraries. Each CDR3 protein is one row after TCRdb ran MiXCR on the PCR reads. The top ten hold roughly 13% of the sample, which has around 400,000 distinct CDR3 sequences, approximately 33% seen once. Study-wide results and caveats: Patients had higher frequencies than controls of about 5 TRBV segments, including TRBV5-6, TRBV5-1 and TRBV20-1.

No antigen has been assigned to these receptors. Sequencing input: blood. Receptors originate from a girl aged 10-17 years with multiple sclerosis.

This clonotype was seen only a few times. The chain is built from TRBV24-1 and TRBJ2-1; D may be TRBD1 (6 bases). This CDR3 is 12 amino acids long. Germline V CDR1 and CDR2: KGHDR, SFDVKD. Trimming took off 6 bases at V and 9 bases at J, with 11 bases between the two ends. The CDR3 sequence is CATSLRGGEQFF. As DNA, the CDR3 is TGTGCCACCAGTCTGAGAGGGGGTGAGCAGTTCTTC.

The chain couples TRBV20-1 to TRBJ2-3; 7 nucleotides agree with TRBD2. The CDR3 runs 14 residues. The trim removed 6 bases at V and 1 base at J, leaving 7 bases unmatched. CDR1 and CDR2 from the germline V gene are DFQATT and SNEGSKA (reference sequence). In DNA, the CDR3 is TGCAGTGCCCTGGGAGGGGCCCGCACAGATACGCAGTATTTT. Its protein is CSALGGARTDTQYF.

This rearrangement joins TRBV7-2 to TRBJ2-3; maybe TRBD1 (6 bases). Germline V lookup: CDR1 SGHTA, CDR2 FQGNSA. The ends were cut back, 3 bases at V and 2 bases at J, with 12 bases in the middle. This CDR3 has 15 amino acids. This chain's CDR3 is CASSLTGLYTDTQYF. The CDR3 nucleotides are TGTGCCAGCAGCTTGACAGGTTTATACACAGATACGCAGTATTTT.

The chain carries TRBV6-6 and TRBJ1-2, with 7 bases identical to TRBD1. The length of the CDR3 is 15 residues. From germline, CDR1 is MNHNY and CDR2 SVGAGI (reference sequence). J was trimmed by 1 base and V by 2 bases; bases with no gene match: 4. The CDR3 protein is CASSYRQGGNYGYTF. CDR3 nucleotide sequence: TGTGCCAGCAGTTACAGGCAGGGGGGTAACTATGGCTACACCTTC.

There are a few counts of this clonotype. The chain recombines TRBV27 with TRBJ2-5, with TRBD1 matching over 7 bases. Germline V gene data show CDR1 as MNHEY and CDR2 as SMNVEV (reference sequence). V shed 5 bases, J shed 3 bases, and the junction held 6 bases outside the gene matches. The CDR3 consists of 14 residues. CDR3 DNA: TGTGCCAGCAGTCGCCGGGACAGTAAAGAGACCCAGTACTTC. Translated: CASSRRDSKETQYF.

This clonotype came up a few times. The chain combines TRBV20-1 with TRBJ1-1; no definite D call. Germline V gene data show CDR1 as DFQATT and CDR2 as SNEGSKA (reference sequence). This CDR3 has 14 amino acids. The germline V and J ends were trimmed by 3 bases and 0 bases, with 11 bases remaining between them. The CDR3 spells CSASMGHLNTEAFF. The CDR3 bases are TGCAGTGCTAGTATGGGTCATCTGAACACTGAAGCTTTCTTT.

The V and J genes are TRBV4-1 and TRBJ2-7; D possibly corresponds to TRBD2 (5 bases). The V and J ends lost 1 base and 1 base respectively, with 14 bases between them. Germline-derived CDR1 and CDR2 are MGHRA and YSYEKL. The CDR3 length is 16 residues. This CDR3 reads CASSQVPTTGSYEQYF. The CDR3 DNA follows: TGCGCCAGCAGCCAAGTGCCCACGACGGGATCCTACGAGCAGTACTTC.

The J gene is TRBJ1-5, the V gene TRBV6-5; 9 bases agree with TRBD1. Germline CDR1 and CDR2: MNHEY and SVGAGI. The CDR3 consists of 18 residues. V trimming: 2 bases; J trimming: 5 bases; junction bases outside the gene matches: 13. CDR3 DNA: TGTGCCAGCAGTTACCTAGTACCCGGGACAGGGAGGGATCAGCCCCAGCATTTT. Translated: CASSYLVPGTGRDQPQHF.

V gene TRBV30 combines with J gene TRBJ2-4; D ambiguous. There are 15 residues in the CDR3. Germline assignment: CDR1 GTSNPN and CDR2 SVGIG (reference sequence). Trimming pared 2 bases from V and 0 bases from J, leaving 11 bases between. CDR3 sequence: CAWSPDNLAKNIQYF. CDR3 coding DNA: TGTGCCTGGAGTCCGGATAATTTAGCCAAAAACATTCAGTACTTC. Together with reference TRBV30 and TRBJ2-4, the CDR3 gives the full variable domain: SQTIHQWPATLVQPVGSPLSLECTVEGTSNPNLYWYRQAAGRGLQLLFYSVGIGQISSEVPQNLSASRPQDRQFILSSKKLLLSDSGFYLCAWSPDNLAKNIQYFGAGTRLSVL.

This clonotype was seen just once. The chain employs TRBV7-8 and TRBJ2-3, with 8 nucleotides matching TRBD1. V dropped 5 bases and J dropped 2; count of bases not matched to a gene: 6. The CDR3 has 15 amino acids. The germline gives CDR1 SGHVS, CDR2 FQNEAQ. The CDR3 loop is CASSPNRGVTDTQYF. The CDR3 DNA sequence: TGTGCCAGCAGCCCGAACAGGGGGGTCACAGATACGCAGTATTTT.

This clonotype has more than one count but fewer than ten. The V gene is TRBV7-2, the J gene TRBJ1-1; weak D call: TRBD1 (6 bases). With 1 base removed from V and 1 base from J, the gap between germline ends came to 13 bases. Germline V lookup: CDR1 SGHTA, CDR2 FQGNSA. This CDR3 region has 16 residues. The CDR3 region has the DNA TGTGCCAGCAGCTTAGAGGGCCCGGGGGCGAACACTGAAGCTTTCTTT. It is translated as CASSLEGPGANTEAFF.

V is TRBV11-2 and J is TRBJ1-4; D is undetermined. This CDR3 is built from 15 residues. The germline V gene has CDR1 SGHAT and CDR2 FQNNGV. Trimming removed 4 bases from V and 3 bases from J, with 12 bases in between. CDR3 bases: TGTGCCAGCAGCTCGTACCGGTCCCCTAATGAAAAACTGTTTTTT. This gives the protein CASSSYRSPNEKLFF.

CDR3 sequence: CASSLIANTEAFF. Here the CDR3 DNA reads TGTGCCAGCAGTTTAATAGCGAACACTGAAGCTTTCTTT. The chain has TRBV12-3 or TRBV12-4 and TRBJ1-1; D is ambiguous. This CDR3 has 13 residues. Trimming removed 2 bases at V and 1 base at J, with 5 bases between.